The 20 T cell receptor beta chains reported below all come from one sample, sequenced in a study of T cell responses to AZD1222 COVID-19 vaccine. Produced via immunoSEQ multiplex PCR; TCRdb's table is partial and in-frame only. The table has about 210,000 clones, approximately 94% seen once; the top ten hold approximately 1.5%. The specimen comprised peripheral blood, sampled 28 days after the second dose of the MenACWY control vaccine. Source of these receptors: an adult who received the MenACWY meningococcal vaccine as a control.

V is TRBV27 and J is TRBJ1-5, with D unclear. The CDR3 contains 15 residues. Germline CDR1 is MNHEY and CDR2 is SMNVEV (reference sequence). Trimming took 5 bases from V and 7 from J, leaving 18 bases between them. Here the CDR3 reads CASSLSWVGRQPQHF. The CDR3 DNA reads TGTGCCAGCAGTCTCAGCTGGGTTGGTCGGCAGCCCCAGCATTTT.

The V gene is TRBV29-1, the J gene TRBJ1-4; no clear D. The germline gives CDR1 SQVTM, CDR2 ANQGSEA. The CDR3 has 13 amino acids. The V end lost 0 bases, the J end lost 5 bases, and 7 bases lay between the germline ends. The CDR3 reads CSVEDGRNEKLFF. The CDR3 DNA follows: TGCAGCGTTGAAGATGGCCGGAATGAAAAACTGTTTTTT.

The rearrangement links TRBV6-2 or TRBV6-3 to TRBJ2-3; D is unclear. The CDR3 contains 13 residues. Trimming pared 5 bases from V and 5 bases from J, leaving 11 bases between. From germline, CDR1 is MNHEY and CDR2 SVGEGT. CDR3: CASSIVRRDTQYF. The CDR3 region has the DNA TGTGCCAGCAGTATTGTCCGGAGAGATACGCAGTATTTT.

CDR3 amino acids: CASSLGGSRDTQYF. The CDR3 nucleotides read TGTGCCAGCAGCTTAGGCGGGAGTAGGGATACGCAGTATTTT. The gene calls are TRBV7-2 and TRBJ2-3; TRBD2 matches at 7 bases. The CDR3 consists of 14 residues. The V gene's germline CDR1 is SGHTA and CDR2 FQGNSA. Losses at the gene ends were 1 base for V and 6 bases for J; bases not matched to a gene: 4.

V is TRBV30 and J is TRBJ1-3, with 7 bases aligning to TRBD1. After removal of 0 bases from V and 6 bases from J, the junction contained 5 bases not matched to a gene. The CDR3 extends over 14 amino acids. The germline gives CDR1 GTSNPN, CDR2 SVGIG (reference sequence). CDR3 DNA sequence: TGTGCCTGGAGTGTCCGACAGGGATTAAACACCATATATTTT. Translating it yields CAWSVRQGLNTIYF.

The rearrangement joins TRBV5-8 to TRBJ2-1; 12 bases align to TRBD2. This CDR3 contains 18 residues. Trimming at V came to 0 bases and at J to 3 bases, leaving 7 bases not matched to a gene. Germline CDR1 reads SGHTS; CDR2 reads YDEGEE. CDR3 loop: CASSLDGLAGYLYNEQFF. The CDR3 DNA is TGTGCCAGCAGCTTGGACGGACTAGCGGGGTACCTCTACAATGAGCAGTTCTTC.

The chain carries TRBV2 and TRBJ1-2; 10 bases are shared with TRBD1. The length of the CDR3 is 15 residues. Germline trimming cut 7 bases from V and 4 bases from J; bases unmatched to any gene: 9. Germline values: CDR1 SNHLY, CDR2 FYNNEI. CDR3 DNA: TGTGCCAGCACTTTCTCCGGGACAGGGGTCTATGGCTACACCTTC. It translates to CASTFSGTGVYGYTF.

The genes are TRBV3-1 (or the pseudogene TRBV3-2) and TRBJ1-5; D is undetermined. The germline V gene encodes CDR1 LGHDT and CDR2 YNNKEL (reference sequence). Trimming took off 1 base at V and 7 bases at J, with 14 bases between the two ends. This CDR3 has 15 amino acids. The chain's CDR3 is CASSQAPLGGQPQHF. CDR3 DNA sequence: TGTGCCAGCAGCCAAGCCCCACTAGGAGGCCAGCCCCAGCATTTT.

A single count supports this clone. V and J are TRBV3-1 (or the pseudogene TRBV3-2) and TRBJ1-6; D perhaps matches TRBD1 (5 bases). Germline CDR1 is LGHDT and CDR2 is YNNKEL (reference sequence). V gave up 1 base and J gave up 10 bases, with 8 bases separating them. This CDR3 is 13 amino acids long. The CDR3 is CASSQAGGSPLHF. The CDR3 DNA sequence: TGTGCCAGCAGCCAAGCTGGGGGGTCACCCCTCCACTTT.

The rearrangement joins TRBV6-5 to TRBJ2-7; D may be TRBD2 (5 bases). V lost 2 bases and J lost 3, with 11 bases in between. Per germline, CDR1 MNHEY and CDR2 SVGAGI. This CDR3 comprises 14 residues. CDR3 sequence reads: CASSYGGGGYEQYF. The CDR3, as DNA: TGTGCCAGCAGTTACGGAGGAGGTGGCTACGAGCAGTACTTC.

J is TRBJ2-3 and V is TRBV4-3; 7 positions match TRBD1. V dropped 2 bases and J dropped 2; count of bases not matched to a gene: 19. CDR3 length: 20 amino acids. The V gene's germline CDR1 is LGHNA and CDR2 YSLEER. DNA of the CDR3: TGCGCCAGCAGCCAAACTTCCCGAAACCCGGGACAGACTAACACAGATACGCAGTATTTT. Its protein product is CASSQTSRNPGQTNTDTQYF.

The chain combines TRBV9 with TRBJ2-7; TRBD1 matches at 9 bases. The V and J ends lost 1 base and 3 bases, in that order; junction bases with no gene match: 8. In germline, CDR1 is SGDLS, CDR2 YYNGEE. This CDR3 region has 16 residues. CDR3 region: CASSVKGDRVDYEQYF. CDR3 DNA: TGTGCCAGCAGCGTAAAAGGGGACAGGGTGGACTACGAGCAGTACTTC.

The J gene is TRBJ2-5, the V gene TRBV7-2; no definite D call. Deletions cut 2 bases from V and 3 bases from J, with 10 bases between. This CDR3 spans 14 amino acids. CDR1 is SGHTA and CDR2 is FQGNSA in the germline V gene. The CDR3 nucleotides are TGTGCCAGCAGCTTACTAGATGTCGAAGAGACCCAGTACTTC. Translation: CASSLLDVEETQYF.

CDR3 sequence (DNA): TGTGCCAGCAGCACGGAGGAGGGTGAAAAACTGTTTTTT. Protein sequence: CASSTEEGEKLFF. The chain couples TRBV7-7 to TRBJ1-4; D not resolved. Trimming pared 5 bases from V and 7 bases from J, leaving 11 bases between. Germline CDR1 is SSHAT and CDR2 is FNYEAQ (reference sequence). The CDR3 sequence is 13 residues long.

The chain recombines TRBV6-5 with TRBJ2-7; D gene ambiguous. This CDR3 has 14 residues. The V and J ends lost 6 bases and 4 bases respectively, with 16 bases between them. The germline gives CDR1 MNHEY, CDR2 SVGAGI. The CDR3 DNA follows: TGTGCCAGCAGCCCCGGGCTCAGTCCTTACGAGCAGTACTTC. This translates into CASSPGLSPYEQYF.

The chain recombines TRBV24-1 with TRBJ1-5; D is unclear. CDR3 size: 13 residues. V gave up 6 bases and J gave up 4 bases, with 9 bases separating them. Germline-derived CDR1 and CDR2 are KGHDR and SFDVKD. CDR3 in DNA: TGTGCCACCAGTCCAACAGCTAATCAGCCCCAGCATTTT. The encoded protein is CATSPTANQPQHF.

The chain couples TRBV18 to TRBJ2-2, with TRBD2 identical over 7 bases. CDR3 length: 16 amino acids. In germline, CDR1 is KGHSH, CDR2 LQKENI. The trim removed 1 base at V and 2 bases at J, leaving 4 bases unmatched. The CDR3 DNA reads TGTGCCAGCTCACCACTCAGCGGGGCAAACACCGGGGAGCTGTTTTTT. Its protein product is CASSPLSGANTGELFF.

The chain recombines TRBV7-9 with TRBJ2-7; no definite D call. The V gene's germline CDR1 is SEHNR and CDR2 FQNEAQ (reference sequence). This CDR3 comprises 14 residues. Trimming pared 1 base from V and 1 base from J, leaving 8 bases between. CDR3 protein: CASSLGHSSYEQYF. The CDR3 DNA reads TGTGCCAGCAGCTTAGGTCACAGTTCCTACGAGCAGTACTTC.

The chain has TRBV7-3 and TRBJ1-6; TRBD1 matches at 9 bases. Germline V gene data show CDR1 as SGHTA and CDR2 as FQGTGA. The CDR3 length is 17 residues. Unmatched junction bases numbered 5, after V lost 5 bases and J lost 0 bases. For the CDR3, the DNA is TGTGCCAGCAGCGTACAGGGGGCGAGCTCCTATAATTCACCCCTCCACTTT. This translates into CASSVQGASSYNSPLHF. The full variable domain, completed using reference TRBV7-3 and TRBJ1-6, is GAGVSQTPSNKVTEKGKYVELRCDPISGHTALYWYRQSLGQGPEFLIYFQGTGAADDSGLPNDRFFAVRPEGSVSTLKIQRTERGDSAVYLCASSVQGASSYNSPLHFGNGTRLTVT.

This chain uses TRBV7-2 with TRBJ2-7; D might be TRBD1 (6 bases). Per germline, CDR1 SGHTA and CDR2 FQGNSA. Deletions cut 5 bases from V and 0 bases from J, with 8 bases between. The CDR3 length is 13 residues. Here the CDR3 reads CASSADSSYEQYF. The CDR3 nucleotides are TGTGCCAGCAGCGCGGACAGCTCCTACGAGCAGTACTTC.